Below, 9 T cell receptor beta chains from the same sample are listed, as sequenced in a study of blood T cell repertoires in COVID-19. Data came from immunoSEQ multiplex PCR; TCRdb stores just in-frame clones and leaves some out. The sample contains over 600,000 clones, about 87% of which appear only once. The sample was peripheral blood. These receptors were obtained from a woman between 18 and 30 years old with acute or convalescent COVID-19.

This clone appeared a few times. The chain has TRBV4-1 and TRBJ2-3; no firm D call. Between the trimmed V and J ends, which lost 1 base and 4 bases, there was a span of 9 bases. This CDR3 comprises 14 residues. The germline gives CDR1 MGHRA, CDR2 YSYEKL. CDR3 nucleotide sequence: TGCGCCAGCAGCCAAGGAGAGGTTTCAGATACGCAGTATTTT. Its protein is CASSQGEVSDTQYF.

This chain uses TRBV5-1 with TRBJ2-1, with 7 nucleotides matching TRBD2. Germline V gene lookup returns CDR1 SGHRS and CDR2 YFSETQ. The ends lost 3 bases at V and 9 bases at J; junction bases unmatched: 12. The CDR3 runs 15 residues. This CDR3 is CASSWARDYGLEQFF. The DNA for the CDR3 is TGCGCCAGCAGCTGGGCCCGGGACTATGGTCTTGAGCAGTTCTTC.

This clone was seen just once. This chain joins TRBV27 and TRBJ1-5; D not resolved. The V gene lost 5 bases and the J gene lost 5 bases, with 13 bases spanning the gap. The CDR3 runs 14 residues. Germline assignment: CDR1 MNHEY and CDR2 SMNVEV (reference sequence). The CDR3 loop reads CASSLIPGHQPQHF. The CDR3 DNA sequence: TGTGCCAGCAGTCTAATCCCAGGCCATCAGCCCCAGCATTTT.

V and J are TRBV30 and TRBJ1-2; 10 nucleotides align to TRBD1. The V gene's germline CDR1 is GTSNPN and CDR2 SVGIG (reference sequence). CDR3 length: 12 residues. V lost 7 bases to trimming and J lost 2 bases; unmatched junction nucleotides: 1. The CDR3 DNA is TGTGCCTCGGACAGGGGGAACTATGGCTACACCTTC. It is translated as CASDRGNYGYTF.

This chain uses TRBV18 with TRBJ1-1; D not certain. CDR1 KGHSH and CDR2 LQKENI come from the germline V gene. The CDR3 consists of 13 residues. Between the trimmed V and J ends, which lost 3 bases and 6 bases, there was a span of 11 bases. Here the CDR3 reads CASSPPGWPEAFF. The DNA of the CDR3 is TGTGCCAGCTCACCCCCGGGGTGGCCTGAAGCTTTCTTT.

This clone appeared a few times. This sequence joins TRBV7-2 and TRBJ1-2; D possibly corresponds to TRBD1 (6 bases). The germline gives CDR1 SGHTA, CDR2 FQGNSA. V was cut by 5 bases and J by 6 bases, with 13 bases left in between. This CDR3 has 13 amino acids. CDR3 sequence: CASSPRGGHGYTF. In DNA form, the CDR3 reads TGTGCCAGCAGCCCCCGGGGGGGCCATGGCTACACCTTC.

The chain recombines TRBV6-5 with TRBJ2-1; tentative D call: TRBD2 (5 bases). Germline V gives CDR1 MNHEY, CDR2 SVGAGI. This CDR3 is built from 13 residues. Between the trimmed V and J ends, which lost 6 bases and 10 bases, there was a span of 16 bases. CDR3 amino acids: CASSFLTRGEQFF. The CDR3, as DNA: TGTGCCAGCAGCTTTCTTACGCGAGGGGAGCAGTTCTTC.

The chain is built from TRBV23-1 and TRBJ1-1; TRBD1 matches at 9 bases. TRBV23-1 is given ORF status, its function remaining uncertain. Unmatched junction bases numbered 22, after V lost 5 bases and J lost 0 bases. This CDR3 has 21 residues. The CDR3 reads CASSTGTGFGSKGTMNTEAFF. The DNA for the CDR3 is TGCGCCAGCAGTACCGGGACAGGGTTTGGTTCAAAAGGCACCATGAACACTGAAGCTTTCTTT.

The CDR3 DNA reads TGTGCCAGCTCATGGGACAGTTCCTACGAGCAGTACTTC. It codes for CASSWDSSYEQYF. The chain carries TRBV18 and TRBJ2-7; 7 bases map to TRBD1. V trimming: 5 bases; J trimming: 1 base; junction bases outside the gene matches: 2. This CDR3 is 13 amino acids long. Germline values: CDR1 KGHSH, CDR2 LQKENI.